The rows below give T cell receptor beta chains drawn from one sample of a study of read filtering for tumor transcriptome and immune sequencing. One entry per CDR3 protein, called by TCRdb with MiXCR from the reads. The repertoire holds about 130,000 distinct CDR3 sequences, roughly 13% seen once, with 8.4% in the top ten. Sequencing was carried out using a population of CD138-negative cells sorted from bone marrow. The receptors here all came from a donor aged 40 or over with multiple myeloma. CDR3s include the opening cysteine and the closing phenylalanine or tryptophan. The D gene is left open where the match is weak. Size is stated for part of the rows, as once, few or many counts, or as a class when the clone is expanded.

TRBD1 TRBJ2-7 many TRBV6-6 CASSYSWGQGLEQYF TGTGCCAGCAGTTACTCGTGGGGACAGGGGCTCGAGCAGTACTTC
TRBD2 TRBJ2-1 many TRBV7-2 CASSLAGLAVSFF TGTGCCAGCAGCTTAGCGGGACTAGCGGTGTCATTCTTC
- TRBJ2-1 many TRBV20-1 CSARGELSSYNEQFF TGCAGTGCTAGGGGGGAACTTAGCTCCTACAATGAGCAGTTCTTC
TRBD2 TRBJ2-7 many TRBV27 CASSPRMRSGTSGRGLYEQYF TGTGCCAGCAGTCCCAGGATGAGGAGTGGGACTAGCGGGAGGGGGCTCTACGAGCAGTACTTC
TRBD1 TRBJ1-2 many TRBV29-1 CSVDRQGARSYTF TGCAGCGTTGATCGACAGGGGGCGCGTAGCTACACCTTC
TRBD2 TRBJ2-1 many TRBV9 CASSVEAGIYNEQFF TGTGCCAGCAGCGTAGAAGCGGGGATCTACAATGAGCAGTTCTTC
TRBD2 TRBJ2-1 - TRBV4-1 CASSQALPSGRAGEQFF TGCGCCAGCAGCCAAGCCCTCCCTAGCGGGAGGGCCGGGGAGCAGTTCTTC
TRBD2 TRBJ2-7 many TRBV20-1 CSARTRLAGDYEQYF TGCAGTGCTAGGACGAGACTAGCGGGAGACTACGAGCAGTACTTC
TRBD2 TRBJ2-1 many TRBV5-1 CASSLESVLAGRYNEQFF TGCGCCAGCAGCTTGGAATCCGTCCTAGCGGGAAGATACAATGAGCAGTTCTTC
- TRBJ1-5 many TRBV7-9 CASSSDTSNQPQHF TGTGCCAGCAGCTCGGACACAAGCAATCAGCCCCAGCATTTT
TRBD1 TRBJ2-3 few TRBV11-2 CASSLAVWQGADTDTQYF TGTGCCAGCAGCTTAGCAGTGTGGCAGGGGGCAGACACAGATACGCAGTATTTT
- TRBJ2-4 many TRBV27 CASRGDRLGKNIQYF TGTGCCAGCAGGGGTGACAGGTTGGGCAAAAACATTCAGTACTTC
- TRBJ1-1 many TRBV20-1 CSAPRERYTEAFF TGCAGTGCTCCCCGAGAACGATACACTGAAGCTTTCTTT
TRBD2 TRBJ2-1 many TRBV2 CASQQLAGGDEQFF TGTGCCAGCCAACAGCTGGCGGGAGGGGATGAGCAGTTCTTC
- TRBJ1-5 - TRBV28 CASSRGQREDQPQHF TGTGCCAGCAGCCGAGGACAGAGAGAAGATCAGCCCCAGCACTTT
TRBD1 TRBJ1-4 many TRBV7-9 CASSRTGEGEKLFF TGTGCCAGCAGCCGGACAGGGGAAGGAGAAAAACTGTTTTTT
- TRBJ2-2 many TRBV4-1 CASSPLMRRTGELFF TGCGCCAGCAGCCCCTTGATGAGGCGAACCGGGGAGCTGTTTTTT
- TRBJ2-1 - TRBV20-1 CSATPRRYNEQFF TGCAGTGCTACCCCCCGCCGGTACAATGAGCAGTTCTTC
TRBD2 TRBJ2-1 many TRBV9 CASSKGLAAYNEQFF TGTGCCAGCAGCAAGGGACTAGCGGCCTACAATGAGCAGTTCTTC
- TRBJ2-1 - TRBV7-9 CASSPDNKQFF TGTGCCAGCAGCCCCGACAATAAGCAGTTCTTC
TRBD1 TRBJ2-2 - TRBV5-1 CASSGHLGQNTGEQLF TGCGCCAGCTCGGGACATTTGGGACAGAACACCGGGGAGCAGTTATTT
TRBD1 TRBJ1-1 many TRBV20-1 CSAREAGGDRITEAFF TGCAGTGCTAGAGAAGCAGGGGGCGATCGGATCACTGAAGCTTTCTTT
TRBD1 TRBJ2-1 many TRBV5-1 CASSWAGTGRGEQFF TGCGCCAGCAGCTGGGCCGGGACAGGGAGGGGTGAGCAGTTCTTC
- TRBJ2-2 many TRBV19 CASTPQGNTGELFF TGTGCCAGTACCCCCCAGGGTAACACCGGGGAGCTGTTTTTT
- TRBJ1-1 - TRBV4-3 CASSQAEGGGAEAFF TGCGCCAGCAGCCAGGCCGAAGGGGGAGGCGCTGAAGCTTTCTTT
- TRBJ1-5 many TRBV2 CASREANQPQHF TGTGCCAGCCGGGAGGCCAATCAGCCCCAGCATTTT
TRBD2 TRBJ2-1 many TRBV29-1 CSVRSGSANEQFF TGCAGCGTTCGTAGCGGGAGTGCTAATGAGCAGTTCTTC
- TRBJ1-5 few TRBV20-1 CSARSDRTSHQPQHF TGCAGTGCTAGATCTGACAGGACTTCTCATCAGCCCCAGCATTTT
- TRBJ1-1 - TRBV11-1 CASSPEAGRGNTEAFF TGTGCCAGCAGCCCCGAGGCGGGGCGGGGAAACACTGAAGCTTTCTTT
TRBD1 TRBJ2-2 many TRBV29-1 CSVRSGGDTGELFF TGCAGCGTTCGATCAGGGGGCGACACCGGGGAGCTGTTTTTT
- TRBJ1-3 - TRBV5-1 CASSLSWIQSSGNTIYF TGCGCCAGCAGCTTGAGTTGGATCCAGAGCTCTGGAAACACCATATATTTT
TRBD1 TRBJ1-2 many TRBV27 CASSLGQGGIDYGYTF TGTGCCAGCAGTTTAGGCCAGGGGGGTATCGACTATGGCTACACCTTC
- TRBJ1-1 few TRBV7-8 CASSFGGYTEAFF TGTGCCAGCAGCTTTGGGGGGTACACTGAAGCTTTCTTT
- TRBJ2-1 - TRBV12-5 CASGSRDPPYNEQFF TGTGCTAGTGGTTCCCGGGACCCACCATACAATGAGCAGTTCTTC
TRBD2 TRBJ2-1 many TRBV20-1 CSVGTSGFYNEQFF TGCAGTGTCGGGACTAGCGGCTTTTACAATGAGCAGTTCTTC
TRBD2 TRBJ2-1 many TRBV7-9 CASSLDFGGRANEQFF TGTGCCAGCAGCTTAGATTTTGGCGGGAGGGCCAATGAGCAGTTCTTC
- TRBJ1-1 many TRBV11-1 CASSLASPRAQAFF TGTGCCAGCAGCTTAGCGAGCCCCAGGGCCCAAGCTTTCTTT
TRBD1 TRBJ2-7 many TRBV5-4 CASSPLDRSAGEQYF TGTGCCAGCAGCCCCCTGGACAGGTCGGCGGGCGAGCAGTACTTC
TRBD2 TRBJ2-1 many TRBV7-9 CASNFQGGVGEQFF TGTGCCAGCAATTTTCAGGGAGGGGTTGGGGAGCAGTTCTTC
TRBD1 TRBJ1-2 few TRBV12-3/TRBV12-4 CASRADRGNYGHTF TGTGCCAGCAGAGCTGACAGGGGTAACTATGGCCACACCTTC
- TRBJ1-4 many TRBV6-5 CASSSSPGTNEKLFF -